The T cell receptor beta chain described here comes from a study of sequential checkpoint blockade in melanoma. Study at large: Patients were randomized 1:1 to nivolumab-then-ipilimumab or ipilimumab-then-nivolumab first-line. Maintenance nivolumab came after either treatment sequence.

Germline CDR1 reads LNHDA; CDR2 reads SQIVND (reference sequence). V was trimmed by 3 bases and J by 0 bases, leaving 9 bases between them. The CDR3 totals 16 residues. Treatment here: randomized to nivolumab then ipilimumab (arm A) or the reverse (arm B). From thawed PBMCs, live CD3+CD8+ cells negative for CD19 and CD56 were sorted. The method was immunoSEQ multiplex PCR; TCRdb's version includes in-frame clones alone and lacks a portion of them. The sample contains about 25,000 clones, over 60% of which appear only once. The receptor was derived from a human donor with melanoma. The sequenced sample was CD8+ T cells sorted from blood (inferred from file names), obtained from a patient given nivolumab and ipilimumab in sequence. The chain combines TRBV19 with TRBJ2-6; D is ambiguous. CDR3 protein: CASSMVTNSGANVLTF. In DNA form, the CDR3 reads TGTGCCAGTAGTATGGTGACAAACTCTGGGGCCAACGTCCTGACTTTC.